This T cell receptor (beta chain) was profiled in a study of blood T cell repertoires in COVID-19. Turning to the study itself: Sources were T cells, B-cell-depleted T cells, or PBMCs; the material itself was cDNA or gDNA.

Deletions cut 5 bases from V and 0 bases from J, with 14 bases between. Germline V gene data show CDR1 as GTSNPN and CDR2 as SVGIG (reference sequence). This CDR3 has 15 amino acids. The repertoire was sequenced with immunoSEQ multiplex PCR; TCRdb's copy has only in-frame clones and lacks some. The repertoire holds 120,000 to 150,000 clones, with approximately 87% as singletons. The chain combines TRBV30 with TRBJ2-1, with D possibly matching TRBD1 (6 bases). The material sequenced was peripheral blood. The receptor was derived from a woman between 50 and 59 years old with active or convalescent COVID-19. The CDR3 loop is CAWVTGSSSYNEQFF. The CDR3 DNA reads as TGTGCCTGGGTGACAGGATCCAGCTCCTACAATGAGCAGTTCTTC.